This TCR beta chain was captured by sequencing in a study of somatic mutations in cytotoxic T cells in rheumatoid arthritis. Study-level background: Sorting by flow gave nearly 100% purity for some V beta antibody-stained T-cell populations, including V beta1+ cells sequenced for TCRB.

Only in-frame clones appear in the TCRdb table, and some are missing; sequencing was by immunoSEQ multiplex PCR. Seen here are around 7,400 clones, roughly nine tenths observed once, and the top ten hold around 28%. Positive magnetic bead selection isolated CD4+ and CD8+ cells, and flow cytometry checked purity. The receptor was isolated from a woman aged 65 to 85 with rheumatoid arthritis. The sample was CD8+ T cells sorted from blood.

CDR3 sequence: CASSYRVPYEQYF. The CDR3, as DNA: TGTGCCAGCAGCTACAGGGTCCCCTACGAGCAGTACTTC. The chain links TRBV2 to TRBJ2-7; perhaps TRBD1 as D (6 bases). Germline V gene data show CDR1 as SNHLY and CDR2 as FYNNEI. The CDR3 totals 13 residues. Trimming took 6 bases from V and 2 from J, leaving 11 bases between them.